This T cell receptor beta chain was retrieved from a study of T cell repertoires in ileal Crohn's disease. Study-level information: Each sample's TCRB immunosequencing used around 500 nanograms of biopsy DNA. Study-wide results and limits: Mucosal expansions were suggested to be mainly CD8 T cells. All patients with clonality above 26.8% had endoscopic recurrence. Active smokers at surgery had more clonal expansions than non-smokers.

The sample's time point: inflamed ileum from the surgical specimen. About this clone: Its target is not known.

The table came from immunoSEQ multiplex PCR; TCRdb's copy has only in-frame clones and leaves some out. The table lists 16,000 or so clones, roughly 90% of them singletons, with approximately 6.5% in the top ten. This CDR3 has 14 residues. Trimming took 0 bases from V and 6 from J, leaving 12 bases between them. Per the germline V gene, CDR1 is MNHEY and CDR2 is SMNVEV (reference sequence). The TCR originated in an adult with Crohn's disease. The sample taken for sequencing was ileal tissue. This chain uses TRBV27 with TRBJ2-7; D ambiguous. CDR3 protein: CASSLSSSLAEQYF. The CDR3 DNA sequence: TGTGCCAGCAGTTTATCGTCCAGTCTCGCCGAGCAGTACTTC.